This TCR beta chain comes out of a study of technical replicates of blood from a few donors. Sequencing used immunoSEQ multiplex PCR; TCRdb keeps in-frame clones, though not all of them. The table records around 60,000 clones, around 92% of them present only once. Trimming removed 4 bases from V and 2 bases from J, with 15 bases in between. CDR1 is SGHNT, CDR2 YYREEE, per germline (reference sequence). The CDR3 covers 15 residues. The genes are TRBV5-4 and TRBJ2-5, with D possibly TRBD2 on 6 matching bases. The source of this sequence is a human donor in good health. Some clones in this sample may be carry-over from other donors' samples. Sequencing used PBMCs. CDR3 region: CASSPRPGDQETQYF. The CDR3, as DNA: TGTGCCAGCAGCCCCAGGCCGGGGGATCAAGAGACCCAGTACTTC.